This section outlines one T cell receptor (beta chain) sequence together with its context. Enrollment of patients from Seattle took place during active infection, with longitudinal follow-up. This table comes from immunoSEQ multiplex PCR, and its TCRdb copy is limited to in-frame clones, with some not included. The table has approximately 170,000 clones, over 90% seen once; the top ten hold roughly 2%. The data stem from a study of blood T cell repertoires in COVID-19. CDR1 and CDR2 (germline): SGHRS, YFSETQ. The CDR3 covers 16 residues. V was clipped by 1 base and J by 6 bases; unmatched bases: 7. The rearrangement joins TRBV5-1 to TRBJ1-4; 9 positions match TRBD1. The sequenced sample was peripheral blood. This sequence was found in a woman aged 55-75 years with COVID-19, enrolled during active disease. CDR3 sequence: CASSLMTGQGDEKLFF. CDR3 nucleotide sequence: TGCGCCAGCAGCTTGATGACGGGACAGGGTGATGAAAAACTGTTTTTT. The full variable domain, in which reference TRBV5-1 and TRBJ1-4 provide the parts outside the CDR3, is KAGVTQTPRYLIKTRGQQVTLSCSPISGHRSVSWYQQTPGQGLQFLFEYFSETQRNKGNFPGRFSGRQFSNSRSEMNVSTLELGDSALYLCASSLMTGQGDEKLFFGSGTQLSVL.